The 6 T cell receptor beta chains in this list originate from one sample, sequenced in a study of blood T cell repertoires in COVID-19. The assay was immunoSEQ multiplex PCR, and TCRdb's table has in-frame clones only and misses some. The table lists around 140,000 clones, about three quarters of them singletons. The sample taken for sequencing was peripheral blood. The receptors originated from a woman in her sixties or seventies with acute or convalescent COVID-19.

The genes are TRBV5-1 and TRBJ2-7; D unclear. The CDR3 sequence is 12 residues long. V was pared by 0 bases and J by 6 bases, with 7 bases between. Germline lookup yields CDR1 SGHRS and CDR2 YFSETQ. CDR3 coding DNA: TGCGCCAGCAGCTTGGACAGCTTCGAGCAGTACTTC. It specifies CASSLDSFEQYF.

The rearrangement uses TRBV11-2 and TRBJ2-7; no definite D call. V dropped 1 base and J dropped 9 bases, with 7 bases sitting between them. Germline V gives CDR1 SGHAT, CDR2 FQNNGV. This CDR3 has 11 residues. In DNA, the CDR3 is TGTGCCAGCAGCTTAGGGGCCCGGCAGTACTTC. Its protein is CASSLGARQYF. Together with reference TRBV11-2 and TRBJ2-7, the CDR3 gives the full variable domain: EAGVAQSPRYKIIEKRQSVAFWCNPISGHATLYWYQQILGQGPKLLIQFQNNGVVDDSQLPKDRFSAERLKGVDSTLKIQPAKLEDSAVYLCASSLGARQYFGPGTRLTVT.

The rearrangement links TRBV5-4 to TRBJ2-1, with 10 bases aligning to TRBD2. V gave up 0 bases and J gave up 2 bases; unmatched junction bases: 2. The CDR3 extends over 16 amino acids. CDR1 and CDR2 from the germline V gene are SGHNT and YYREEE (reference sequence). CDR3 loop: CASSLASGSAYNEQFF. Written as DNA, the CDR3 is TGTGCCAGCAGCTTGGCTAGCGGGAGTGCCTACAATGAGCAGTTCTTC.

The CDR3 bases are TGTGCCAGCAGTTTTCAAAGACAGGGTGGTGGCGAGCAGTACTTC. It translates to CASSFQRQGGGEQYF. The rearrangement links TRBV27 to TRBJ2-7; 7 positions match TRBD1. J gave up 6 bases and V 3 bases, and 11 bases lay outside the gene matches. The CDR3 sequence is 15 residues long. Germline V gene data show CDR1 as MNHEY and CDR2 as SMNVEV (reference sequence).

The chain links TRBV11-2 to TRBJ2-1, with D perhaps TRBD2 (5 bases). This CDR3 region has 13 residues. CDR1 is SGHAT, CDR2 FQNNGV, per germline. Trimming stripped 0 bases from V and 11 bases from J, with 11 bases between. The DNA of the CDR3 is TGTGCCAGCAGCTTAGATCAGTCGGGAAAGCAGTTCTTC. Amino acids: CASSLDQSGKQFF.

The rearrangement links TRBV15 to TRBJ2-7; the D is unclear. The germline gives CDR1 LNHNV, CDR2 YYDKDF (reference sequence). CDR3 size: 13 residues. V was pared by 1 base and J by 2 bases, with 6 bases between. The CDR3 coding sequence is TGTGCCACCAGCAGAGGGAGAACCTACGAGCAGTACTTC. Its translation: CATSRGRTYEQYF.